The 10 T cell receptor beta chains below were found in one sample sequenced in a study of cytomegalovirus exposure and HLA in healthy donors. Only in-frame clones appear in the TCRdb table, and some are missing; sequencing was by immunoSEQ multiplex PCR. This sample has some 100,000 clones, with 88% found just once. Specimen: PBMCs. These receptors were collected from a man aged 18 to 35 in good health and CMV-seronegative.

This clone was counted once. The chain carries TRBV30 and TRBJ1-1; unclear D gene. Germline V CDR1 and CDR2: GTSNPN, SVGIG (reference sequence). This CDR3 has 17 residues. Trimming removed 4 bases from V and 1 base from J, with 22 bases in between. CDR3 amino acids: CAWIPVRNPVPNTEAFF. CDR3 sequence (DNA): TGTGCCTGGATCCCAGTCAGAAATCCAGTCCCGAACACTGAAGCTTTCTTT. The entire variable domain, with the rest obtained from reference TRBV30 and TRBJ1-1, is as follows: SQTIHQWPATLVQPVGSPLSLECTVEGTSNPNLYWYRQAAGRGLQLLFYSVGIGQISSEVPQNLSASRPQDRQFILSSKKLLLSDSGFYLCAWIPVRNPVPNTEAFFGQGTRLTVV.

The chain employs TRBV5-1 and TRBJ2-3; TRBD2 aligns across 7 bases. Germline V lookup: CDR1 SGHRS, CDR2 YFSETQ. The CDR3 has 14 residues. V was clipped by 5 bases and J by 2 bases; unmatched bases: 5. The CDR3 sequence: CASSPAGLTDTQYF. The CDR3 nucleotides read TGCGCCAGCAGTCCAGCGGGGCTCACAGATACGCAGTATTTT.

This sequence joins TRBV28 and TRBJ2-6; the D gene is possibly TRBD2 (6 bases). The CDR3 totals 16 residues. V was shortened by 7 bases and J by 0 bases, with 13 bases between the two germline ends. CDR1 is MDHEN, CDR2 SYDVKM, per germline. DNA for the CDR3: TGTGCCAGCACCCGGGACTCGAGCTCTGGGGCCAACGTCCTGACTTTC. It specifies CASTRDSSSGANVLTF. The complete variable domain, with remaining parts taken from reference TRBV28 and TRBJ2-6, reads DVKVTQSSRYLVKRTGEKVFLECVQDMDHENMFWYRQDPGLGLRLIYFSYDVKMKEKGDIPEGYSVSREKKERFSLILESASTNQTSMYLCASTRDSSSGANVLTFGAGSRLTVL.

The chain has TRBV7-9 and TRBJ1-5; 12 bases map to TRBD1. This CDR3 is built from 16 residues. Losses at the gene ends were 5 bases for V and 6 bases for J; bases not matched to a gene: 8. Germline CDR1 is SEHNR and CDR2 is FQNEAQ (reference sequence). In nucleotides, the CDR3 is TGTGCCAGCAGCCTCGGGACAGGGGGCGCAGGTCAGCCCCAGCATTTT. Its translation: CASSLGTGGAGQPQHF.

CDR3: CASSQDYAGSSYNEQFF. CDR3 DNA sequence: TGCGCCAGCAGCCAAGATTACGCGGGGAGCTCCTACAATGAGCAGTTCTTC. This chain uses TRBV4-3 with TRBJ2-1, with a tentative D call TRBD2 (6 bases). This CDR3 has 17 residues. Germline assignment: CDR1 LGHNA and CDR2 YSLEER. V lost 0 bases, J lost 0 bases, and 12 bases lay in between.

The V gene is TRBV18, the J gene TRBJ2-7; a possible D gene is TRBD1 (6 bases). The CDR3 is 14 residues long. V lost 3 bases, J lost 3 bases, and 12 bases lay in between. Germline CDR1 reads KGHSH; CDR2 reads LQKENI. CDR3 bases: TGTGCCAGCTCACCGGGGGCAGGAGACTACGAGCAGTACTTC. Its translation: CASSPGAGDYEQYF.

This sequence joins TRBV27 and TRBJ1-5, with no clear D. Between the trimmed V and J ends, which lost 3 bases and 6 bases, there was a span of 12 bases. Germline CDR1 is MNHEY and CDR2 is SMNVEV (reference sequence). The CDR3 contains 14 residues. CDR3 in DNA: TGTGCCAGCAGTTTCGACAAGGGAGTTCAGCCCCAGCATTTT. Translating gives CASSFDKGVQPQHF.

The J gene is TRBJ2-5, the V gene TRBV30; 8 bases line up with TRBD2. This CDR3 comprises 15 residues. CDR1 and CDR2 (germline): GTSNPN, SVGIG (reference sequence). V lost 2 bases, J lost 3 bases, and 8 bases stayed unmatched. The CDR3 is CAWSLGGGGKETQYF. The CDR3 DNA reads as TGTGCCTGGAGTTTAGGAGGCGGGGGGAAAGAGACCCAGTACTTC.

To note about this clone: This CDR3 is also generated by other DNA sequences in the sample. The genes are TRBV27 and TRBJ2-1; 7 positions match TRBD1. The junction had 0 bases not matched to a gene; V was cut back by 3 bases and J by 4 bases. The length of the CDR3 is 13 residues. Germline loops: CDR1 MNHEY, CDR2 SMNVEV (reference sequence). CDR3 in DNA: TGTGCCAGCAGTTTGGGACAGTACAATGAGCAGTTCTTC. Translating it yields CASSLGQYNEQFF.

The V gene is TRBV18, the J gene TRBJ1-1, with 7 bases matching TRBD1. Trimming cost V 5 bases and J 0 bases; bases outside gene matches: 6. Germline CDR1 and CDR2: KGHSH and LQKENI. The CDR3 contains 15 residues. CDR3 DNA: TGTGCCAGCTCAGTGCCGGGACAGTTGAACACTGAAGCTTTCTTT. As protein: CASSVPGQLNTEAFF.